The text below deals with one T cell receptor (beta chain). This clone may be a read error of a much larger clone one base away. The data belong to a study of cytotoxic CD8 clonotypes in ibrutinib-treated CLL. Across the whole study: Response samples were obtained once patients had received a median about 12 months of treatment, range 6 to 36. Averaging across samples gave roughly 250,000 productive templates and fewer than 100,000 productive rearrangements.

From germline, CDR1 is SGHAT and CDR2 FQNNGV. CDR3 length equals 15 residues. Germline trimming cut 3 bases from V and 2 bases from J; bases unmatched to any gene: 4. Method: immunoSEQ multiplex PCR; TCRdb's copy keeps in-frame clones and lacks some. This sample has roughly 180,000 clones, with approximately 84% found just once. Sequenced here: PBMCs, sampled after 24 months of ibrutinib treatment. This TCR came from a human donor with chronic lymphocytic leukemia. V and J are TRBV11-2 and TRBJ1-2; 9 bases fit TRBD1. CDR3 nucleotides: TGTGCCAGCAGCTTGGTGGGACAGGGAAACTATGGCTACACCTTC. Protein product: CASSLVGQGNYGYTF.